The present TCR beta chain was sequenced within a study of cytomegalovirus exposure and HLA in healthy donors. Use of 60 Vbeta and 13 Jbeta primers characterized the PCR. The table came from immunoSEQ multiplex PCR; TCRdb's copy has only in-frame clones and leaves some out. The data contain under 200,000 clones, roughly 78% of them seen just once; the ten biggest clones take up 1%. Germline loops: CDR1 MNHEY, CDR2 SMNVEV (reference sequence). The length of the CDR3 is 15 residues. Trimming removed 2 bases from V and 6 bases from J; junction bases left unmatched: 5. Sample: PBMCs. V and J are TRBV27 and TRBJ2-7; the match to TRBD1 covers 12 bases. The source is a woman between 45 and 65 years old in good health and CMV-seropositive. The CDR3 DNA is TGTGCCAGCAGTTTAGGGACAGGGGGCCTAAGCGAGCAGTACTTC. Translation gives CASSLGTGGLSEQYF.